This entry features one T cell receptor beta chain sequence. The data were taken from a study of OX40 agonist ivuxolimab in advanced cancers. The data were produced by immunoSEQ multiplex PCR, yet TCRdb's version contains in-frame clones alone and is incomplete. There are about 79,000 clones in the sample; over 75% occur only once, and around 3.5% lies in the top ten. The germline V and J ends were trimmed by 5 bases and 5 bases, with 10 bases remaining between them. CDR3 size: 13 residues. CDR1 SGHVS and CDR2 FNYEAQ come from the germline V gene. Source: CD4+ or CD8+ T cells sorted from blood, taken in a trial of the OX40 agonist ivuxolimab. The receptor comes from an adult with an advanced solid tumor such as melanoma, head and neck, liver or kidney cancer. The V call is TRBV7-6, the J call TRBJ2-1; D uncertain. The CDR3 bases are TGTGCCAGCAGCCCCGCGATGAACAATGAGCAGTTCTTC. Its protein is CASSPAMNNEQFF.